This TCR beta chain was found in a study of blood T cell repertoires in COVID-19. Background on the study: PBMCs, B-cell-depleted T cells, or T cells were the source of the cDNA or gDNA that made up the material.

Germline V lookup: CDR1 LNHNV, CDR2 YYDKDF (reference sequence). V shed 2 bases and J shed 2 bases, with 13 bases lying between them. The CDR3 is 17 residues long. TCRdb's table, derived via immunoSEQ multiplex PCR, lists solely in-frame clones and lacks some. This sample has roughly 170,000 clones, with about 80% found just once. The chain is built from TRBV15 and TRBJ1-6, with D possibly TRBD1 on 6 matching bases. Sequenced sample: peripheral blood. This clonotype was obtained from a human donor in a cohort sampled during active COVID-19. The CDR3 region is CATSRRSGVTYNSPLHF. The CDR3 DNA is TGTGCCACCAGCAGAAGATCAGGGGTCACCTATAATTCACCCCTCCACTTT.